This T cell receptor beta chain was captured in a study of neoadjuvant anti-PD-1 for oral cavity cancer. Study details: Patients without progression received a fourth nivolumab dose around day 43, then surgical resection on days 50-56. Findings of the study overall: Higher pretreatment Treg/Th17 ratios tracked higher pretreatment blood clonality.

As for time point: after neoadjuvant nivolumab, at surgical resection. Cohort: HPV-negative, locally advanced oral cavity squamous cell carcinoma patients. Blood libraries mostly used roughly 500 ng genomic DNA, six replicates each. The table came from immunoSEQ multiplex PCR; TCRdb's copy has only in-frame clones and leaves some out. The sample comprises 13,000 to 15,000 clones, over 55% of which are singletons, and just under 3% rests with the top ten. Germline assignment: CDR1 ENHRY and CDR2 SYGVKD. The CDR3 runs 16 residues. Deletions cut 4 bases from V and 0 bases from J, with 15 bases between. Regarding this clone: Its antigen is unknown.

This specimen was PBMCs, taken after nivolumab (anti-PD-1) treatment. The V gene is TRBV10-3, the J gene TRBJ1-1, with D possibly TRBD1 on 5 matching bases. The TCR originated in a person between 40 and 85 years old with oral cavity squamous cell carcinoma. CDR3 in amino acids: CAISVEGFTLNTEAFF. DNA for the CDR3: TGTGCCATCAGTGTAGAGGGGTTCACCTTGAACACTGAAGCTTTCTTT.